This TCR beta chain is from a study of T-cell reconstitution after alpha-beta-depleted transplantation in children (dated by TCRdb to about 2016). A note on the overall study: The study quantitatively tracked T-cell immune reconstitution after TCRalphabeta/CD19-depleted allogeneic hematopoietic cell transplantation in children using TCR repertoire profiling. Findings and caveats that apply to the study as a whole: Over the following months the frequencies of hyperexpanded clones went down, and after one year T-cell counts and TCRbeta diversity were mostly credited to newly produced T cells. In some patients, high TCRbeta diversity at day 60 was attributed to recipient T cells and intrathymic progenitors that had survived conditioning. The apparently early alphabetaT-cell count recovery about two months after transplant was reportedly dependent on only several hundred rapidly expanded clones derived from non-depleted graft cells.

Taken with the paper, the label for treatment or condition translates to: allogeneic hematopoietic cell transplantation with graft depleted of TCRalphabeta T cells and CD19 B cells. The transplant recipients were children given TCRalphabeta/CD19-depleted allogeneic hematopoietic cell grafts. About this clonotype: It lacks a known antigen. Base qualities are missing; no much larger clone stands one base away.

Library preparation was by PCR. TCRdb shows the sequencer as Illumina HiSeq 2500. To normalize quantification of the TCRbeta repertoire, the TCR libraries were built with molecular barcoding that relied on unique molecular identifiers. Starting from the raw public reads, TCRdb applied fastp trimming at Q25, assembled clones with MiXCR and retained in-frame beta chains. Identical CDR3 protein sequences are pooled into one entry, listed with their most common genes and DNA. The sample table contains about 200,000 distinct CDR3 sequences; only one count was recorded for roughly 6.3% of them. The biggest ten clones account for around 4.3% of the sample. Cut back by 1 base and 1 base, the V and J ends lie 13 bases apart. The germline V gene specifies SGHRS as CDR1 and YFSETQ as CDR2. The CDR3 contains 16 residues, cysteine and phenylalanine counted. The entry retains the CDR3 DNA only, 48 bases that are in frame from base 1.

The specimen comprised PBMCs, sampled before TCRalphabeta/CD19-depleted stem cell transplant. Recombination connected TRBV5-1 to TRBJ2-3; the D gene could be either TRBD1 or TRBD2, each agreeing at 5 bases. The origin of this receptor is a girl in the first two years of life with combined immunodeficiency, due to receive a stem cell transplant. Read as DNA, the sequence is TGCGCCAGCAGCTTGCTCGGGGCGGACGGCACAGATACGCAGTATTTT. Translated, this gives CASSLLGADGTDTQYF.